These 32 T cell receptor beta chains came from one sample sequenced in a study of Ad26.COV2.S vaccination and SARS-CoV-2 variants. Specified treatment: roughly 20 received Ad26.COV2.S at low or high dose, single or two shots; roughly five received placebo; per-sample allocation not given. Specimen acquisition occurred on day 63 following the initial vaccine or placebo injection. Method: immunoSEQ multiplex PCR; TCRdb's copy keeps in-frame clones and lacks some. The sample includes some 250,000 clones, around 89% of them seen just once. The sequencing used peripheral blood, collected in a trial of Ad26.COV2.S vaccine versus placebo. The receptors come from a person between 18 and 60 years old who received the Ad26.COV2.S COVID-19 vaccine or a placebo.

The rearrangement uses TRBV18 and TRBJ2-1; 8 bases map to TRBD1. There are 17 residues in the CDR3. After removal of 3 bases from V and 0 bases from J, the junction contained 7 bases not matched to a gene. Germline CDR1 is KGHSH and CDR2 is LQKENI. The CDR3 nucleotides are TGTGCCAGCTCACCTAAGCAGGGGGCTGGCTCCTACAATGAGCAGTTCTTC. Its protein is CASSPKQGAGSYNEQFF.

The J gene is TRBJ2-1, the V gene TRBV7-3; the match to TRBD1 covers 9 bases. The CDR3 extends over 15 amino acids. J gave up 4 bases and V 5 bases, and 6 bases lay outside the gene matches. Germline V gene lookup returns CDR1 SGHTA and CDR2 FQGTGA. The CDR3 DNA reads as TGTGCCAGCAGCCTACACAGGGGGCTGTACAATGAGCAGTTCTTC. It encodes CASSLHRGLYNEQFF.

The table lists this clone with a count of one. V and J are TRBV7-8 and TRBJ2-1; no reliable D call. CDR3 length equals 15 residues. CDR1 and CDR2 (germline): SGHVS, FQNEAQ. Trimming cost V 5 bases and J 4 bases, with 15 bases left between them. Here the CDR3 reads CASSRERVPYNEQFF. CDR3 sequence (DNA): TGTGCCAGCAGCAGAGAAAGGGTACCATACAATGAGCAGTTCTTC. The full variable domain, its missing parts supplied by reference TRBV7-8 and TRBJ2-1, is GAGVSQSPRYKVAKRGQDVALRCDPISGHVSLFWYQQALGQGPEFLTYFQNEAQLDKSGLPSDRFFAERPEGSVSTLKIQRTQQEDSAVYLCASSRERVPYNEQFFGPGTRLTVL.

This sequence joins TRBV7-6 and TRBJ1-2, with D uncertain. V was shortened by 1 base and J by 2 bases, with 2 bases between the two germline ends. The CDR3 has 12 amino acids. Germline loops: CDR1 SGHVS, CDR2 FNYEAQ. The CDR3 sequence is CASSLGNYGYTF. CDR3 DNA sequence: TGTGCCAGCAGCTTAGGCAACTATGGCTACACCTTC.

This chain joins TRBV28 and TRBJ2-3, with D perhaps being TRBD1 or TRBD2 (6 bases each). This CDR3 has 15 residues. V dropped 9 bases and J dropped 0 bases, with 16 bases sitting between them. CDR1 and CDR2 from the germline V gene are MDHEN and SYDVKM. The CDR3 bases are TGTGCCAGTGTGGTTCGGGGGCGTAGCACAGATACGCAGTATTTT. It is translated as CASVVRGRSTDTQYF. The full variable domain, with the rest looked up from reference TRBV28 and TRBJ2-3, is DVKVTQSSRYLVKRTGEKVFLECVQDMDHENMFWYRQDPGLGLRLIYFSYDVKMKEKGDIPEGYSVSREKKERFSLILESASTNQTSMYLCASVVRGRSTDTQYFGPGTRLTVL.

V is TRBV19 and J is TRBJ1-3; TRBD1 is a possible D gene (5 bases). This CDR3 has 13 amino acids. Trimming stripped 3 bases from V and 7 bases from J, with 10 bases between. The germline V gene has CDR1 LNHDA and CDR2 SQIVND (reference sequence). DNA for the CDR3: TGTGCCAGTAGTATGGGGGATCGGAACACCATATATTTT. This codes for CASSMGDRNTIYF.

The chain has TRBV5-6 and TRBJ2-2, with 8 positions matching TRBD2. The CDR3 is made up of 16 amino acids. Germline CDR1 SGHDT, CDR2 YYEEEE. V was clipped by 4 bases and J by 4 bases; unmatched bases: 9. CDR3 residues: CASSRPAGVATGELFF. The CDR3, as DNA: TGTGCCAGCAGCCGGCCAGCGGGAGTGGCCACCGGGGAGCTGTTTTTT. The full variable domain, completed using reference TRBV5-6 and TRBJ2-2, is DAGVTQSPTHLIKTRGQQVTLRCSPKSGHDTVSWYQQALGQGPQFIFQYYEEEERQRGNFPDRFSGHQFPNYSSELNVNALLLGDSALYLCASSRPAGVATGELFFGEGSRLTVL.

V gene TRBV28 combines with J gene TRBJ2-7; TRBD2 might be the D (6 bases). Trimming took 6 bases from V and 0 from J, leaving 15 bases between them. This CDR3 is 15 amino acids long. Germline V lookup: CDR1 MDHEN, CDR2 SYDVKM. The CDR3 DNA sequence: TGTGCCAGCAGCCCCGGACTATATAACTCCTACGAGCAGTACTTC. Amino acids: CASSPGLYNSYEQYF. Filled out from reference TRBV28 and TRBJ2-7, the complete variable domain reads DVKVTQSSRYLVKRTGEKVFLECVQDMDHENMFWYRQDPGLGLRLIYFSYDVKMKEKGDIPEGYSVSREKKERFSLILESASTNQTSMYLCASSPGLYNSYEQYFGPGTRLTVT.

This chain links TRBV7-9 with TRBJ2-7, with 8 positions matching TRBD1. V shed 8 bases, J shed 4 bases, and the junction held 13 bases outside the gene matches. Germline loops: CDR1 SEHNR, CDR2 FQNEAQ (reference sequence). This CDR3 is built from 15 residues. CDR3 in amino acids: CASRPLRQGFYEQYF. The CDR3 DNA reads TGTGCCAGCCGGCCTCTAAGACAGGGGTTTTACGAGCAGTACTTC.

The gene calls are TRBV4-3 and TRBJ2-7; either TRBD1 or TRBD2 may fit D (5 bases each). The germline gives CDR1 LGHNA, CDR2 YSLEER. Trimming removed 0 bases at V and 2 bases at J, with 11 bases between. The length of the CDR3 is 15 residues. DNA for the CDR3: TGCGCCAGCAGCCAAGATTTTGGGGGAACCTACGAGCAGTACTTC. Translation: CASSQDFGGTYEQYF.

V and J are TRBV19 and TRBJ2-1; 7 bases map to TRBD2. The V gene's germline CDR1 is LNHDA and CDR2 SQIVND (reference sequence). Losses at the gene ends were 6 bases for V and 10 bases for J; bases not matched to a gene: 15. The CDR3 covers 15 residues. CDR3: CASSPLGGSGDEQFF. The CDR3, as DNA: TGTGCCAGTAGCCCACTGGGAGGGTCTGGCGACGAGCAGTTCTTC.

The chain is built from TRBV6-8 and TRBJ2-1, with 10 bases identical to TRBD2. Germline V lookup: CDR1 MNHGY, CDR2 SAAAGT. There are 16 residues in the CDR3. The V gene end was trimmed by 0 bases and the J gene end by 6 bases; junction bases not matched to a gene: 5. The CDR3 bases are TGTGCCAGCAGTTACTCCCGGCTAGCGGGAGCCAATGAGCAGTTCTTC. Its protein product is CASSYSRLAGANEQFF.

The sample holds many counts of this clone. V and J are TRBV7-2 and TRBJ2-2; D is tentatively TRBD1 or TRBD2 (5 bases each). Germline assignment: CDR1 SGHTA and CDR2 FQGNSA. V was clipped by 7 bases and J by 4 bases, with 13 bases between them. The CDR3 covers 14 residues. CDR3 in amino acids: CASTDMGVTGELFF. In DNA form, the CDR3 reads TGTGCCAGCACCGATATGGGGGTCACCGGGGAGCTGTTTTTT.

V and J are TRBV5-4 and TRBJ2-5; TRBD2 agrees at 10 bases. Germline values: CDR1 SGHNT, CDR2 YYREEE (reference sequence). The CDR3 extends over 17 amino acids. Germline trimming cut 0 bases from V and 1 base from J; bases unmatched to any gene: 6. CDR3 coding DNA: TGTGCCAGCAGCTTGGGGGGGACTAGCGTACTCCAAGAGACCCAGTACTTC. It specifies CASSLGGTSVLQETQYF.

This rearrangement joins TRBV10-3 to TRBJ1-1; TRBD1 matches 8 bases. CDR1 is ENHRY and CDR2 is SYGVKD in the germline V gene. This CDR3 is 14 amino acids long. Trimming at V came to 3 bases and at J to 11 bases, leaving 11 bases not matched to a gene. The CDR3 protein is CAISDPQGQVTAFF. The CDR3 nucleotides are TGTGCCATCAGTGACCCCCAGGGACAGGTGACGGCTTTCTTT.

The genes are TRBV6-5 and TRBJ1-3; unclear D gene. The CDR3 extends over 14 amino acids. Per the germline V gene, CDR1 is MNHEY and CDR2 is SVGAGI. Deletions cut 7 bases from V and 0 bases from J, with 10 bases between. The CDR3 coding sequence is TGTGCCAGCACCCCCTTGTCCTCTGGAAACACCATATATTTT. Translated, it gives CASTPLSSGNTIYF.

V is TRBV9 and J is TRBJ2-5; 13 nucleotides line up with TRBD2. Germline CDR1 is SGDLS and CDR2 is YYNGEE. The V and J ends lost 4 bases and 1 base, in that order; junction bases with no gene match: 4. The CDR3 contains 16 residues. In DNA, the CDR3 is TGTGCCAGCAGCCCAGGACTAGCGGGGGCCCAAGAGACCCAGTACTTC. This translates into CASSPGLAGAQETQYF.

In regard to this clone: Different DNA sequences within this sample yield the same CDR3. The chain employs TRBV7-9 and TRBJ2-5, with unresolved D. V shed 5 bases and J shed 1 base, with 2 bases lying between them. Germline CDR1 is SEHNR and CDR2 is FQNEAQ (reference sequence). The CDR3 loop spans 11 amino acids. CDR3 sequence reads: CASSPQETQYF. The CDR3 DNA reads TGTGCCAGCAGCCCCCAAGAGACCCAGTACTTC.

This clone was observed a single time. The chain is built from TRBV4-3 and TRBJ1-5; TRBD1 might be the D (6 bases). The V gene's germline CDR1 is LGHNA and CDR2 YSLEER. V lost 0 bases and J lost 7, with 13 bases in between. This CDR3 region has 15 residues. The CDR3 sequence is CASSQESTRGQPQHF. CDR3 in DNA: TGCGCCAGCAGCCAAGAGTCTACCAGGGGACAGCCCCAGCATTTT.

This clone was detected only once. The chain carries TRBV4-3 and TRBJ2-7; 9 nucleotides match TRBD2. The CDR3 is made up of 17 amino acids. The germline CDR1 and CDR2 sequences are LGHNA and YSLEER. After removal of 0 bases from V and 2 bases from J, the junction contained 8 bases not matched to a gene. The CDR3 loop reads CASSQDWGSGSPYEQYF. CDR3 nucleotide sequence: TGCGCCAGCAGCCAAGATTGGGGTAGCGGGAGCCCCTACGAGCAGTACTTC.

The V call is TRBV6-5, the J call TRBJ1-5; D is perhaps TRBD1 (5 bases). Germline V gene lookup returns CDR1 MNHEY and CDR2 SVGAGI. This CDR3 region has 15 residues. Trimming removed 5 bases from V and 4 bases from J, with 15 bases in between. CDR3 protein: CASSMGRVTNQPQHF. The DNA of the CDR3 is TGTGCCAGCAGTATGGGCAGGGTTACAAATCAGCCCCAGCATTTT.

In this sample, this clone turned up a few times. The CDR3 loop is CASTPGGSNQPQHF. The CDR3 bases are TGTGCCAGCACCCCCGGCGGGTCTAATCAGCCCCAGCATTTT. The chain combines TRBV6-6 with TRBJ1-5; D is unresolved. Per germline, CDR1 MNHNY and CDR2 SVGAGI (reference sequence). The CDR3 totals 14 residues. Deletions cut 7 bases from V and 4 bases from J, with 14 bases between.

There are a few counts of this clone. The V gene is TRBV19, the J gene TRBJ1-2, with D perhaps matching TRBD1 (5 bases). The V end was cut by 7 bases, the J end by 0 bases, with 9 bases between. This CDR3 is 13 amino acids long. The germline CDR1 and CDR2 sequences are LNHDA and SQIVND (reference sequence). CDR3 coding DNA: TGTGCCAGTAAGGGGCCCGCTAACTATGGCTACACCTTC. Its protein product is CASKGPANYGYTF.

The chain couples TRBV6-5 to TRBJ2-7; D is tentatively TRBD1 or TRBD2 (7 bases each). V dropped 6 bases and J dropped 3 bases, with 18 bases sitting between them. Germline lookup yields CDR1 MNHEY and CDR2 SVGAGI. The CDR3 covers 15 residues. CDR3 DNA sequence: TGTGCCAGCAGGAGAGGCACAGGGGAGGGCTACGAGCAGTACTTC. Its translation: CASRRGTGEGYEQYF.

The V gene is TRBV7-9, the J gene TRBJ2-7; D call uncertain. Trimming shortened V by 4 bases and J by 1 base, and 11 bases separated the two germline ends. CDR1 SEHNR and CDR2 FQNEAQ come from the germline V gene (reference sequence). This CDR3 region has 14 residues. The CDR3 coding sequence is TGTGCCAGCAGCTCCCCCGGTTCGTCCTACGAGCAGTACTTC. It encodes CASSSPGSSYEQYF.

V and J are TRBV27 and TRBJ2-2, with 9 bases identical to TRBD1. CDR1 and CDR2 (germline): MNHEY, SMNVEV (reference sequence). The CDR3 has 17 amino acids. V was pared by 8 bases and J by 0 bases, with 10 bases of the junction left unmatched. The CDR3 sequence: CASGLTRDRANTGELFF. DNA of the CDR3: TGTGCCAGCGGACTAACCCGGGACAGGGCGAACACCGGGGAGCTGTTTTTT.

The chain has TRBV18 and TRBJ1-4; tentatively, D is TRBD1 (5 bases). Deletions cut 0 bases from V and 3 bases from J, with 8 bases between. Looked up from germline, CDR1 is KGHSH and CDR2 is LQKENI. This CDR3 comprises 15 residues. The CDR3 sequence is CASSPPTQANEKLFF. CDR3 sequence (DNA): TGTGCCAGCTCACCACCGACACAGGCTAATGAAAAACTGTTTTTT.

The chain employs TRBV7-2 and TRBJ2-3, with D possibly being TRBD1 (5 bases). The CDR3 sequence is 16 residues long. Trimming took 5 bases from V and 2 from J, leaving 17 bases between them. In germline, CDR1 is SGHTA, CDR2 FQGNSA. In DNA, the CDR3 is TGTGCCAGCAGCCCGGCCGCAGTGGGGCCCACAGATACGCAGTATTTT. This sequence encodes CASSPAAVGPTDTQYF.

The chain carries TRBV30 and TRBJ1-5, with 9 bases identical to TRBD1. The CDR3 runs 13 residues. J was trimmed by 6 bases and V by 5 bases; bases with no gene match: 5. Germline V gene lookup returns CDR1 GTSNPN and CDR2 SVGIG (reference sequence). The CDR3 is CAWGQGRVQPQHF. CDR3 coding DNA: TGTGCCTGGGGACAGGGGCGCGTTCAGCCCCAGCATTTT.

Written as DNA, the CDR3 is TGTGCCGCCTTTCCAGGGCCTTTCTCTGGAAACACCATATATTTT. It specifies CAAFPGPFSGNTIYF. The chain recombines TRBV6-5 with TRBJ1-3; D perhaps matches TRBD1 (5 bases). This CDR3 comprises 15 residues. CDR1 MNHEY and CDR2 SVGAGI come from the germline V gene. The V and J ends lost 11 bases and 0 bases respectively, with 17 bases between them.

Comment on this clone: The same CDR3 is also encoded by other DNA sequences in this sample. V is TRBV5-1 and J is TRBJ1-3; the match to TRBD1 covers 9 bases. V lost 0 bases and J lost 2; bases outside the gene matches: 0. The CDR3 loop spans 15 amino acids. CDR1 SGHRS and CDR2 YFSETQ come from the germline V gene. CDR3 sequence (DNA): TGCGCCAGCAGCTTGGACAGGGGGCCTGGAAACACCATATATTTT. As protein: CASSLDRGPGNTIYF.

This clone was seen only once. The V call is TRBV3-1 (or the pseudogene TRBV3-2), the J call TRBJ2-1; D might be TRBD2 (5 bases). Germline CDR1 reads LGHDT; CDR2 reads YNNKEL (reference sequence). With 1 base removed from V and 6 bases from J, the gap between germline ends came to 19 bases. The CDR3 has 17 amino acids. Here the CDR3 DNA reads TGTGCCAGCAGCCAAGTATTCGCTGAGGGCCTTTCCAATGAGCAGTTCTTC. Translation: CASSQVFAEGLSNEQFF.